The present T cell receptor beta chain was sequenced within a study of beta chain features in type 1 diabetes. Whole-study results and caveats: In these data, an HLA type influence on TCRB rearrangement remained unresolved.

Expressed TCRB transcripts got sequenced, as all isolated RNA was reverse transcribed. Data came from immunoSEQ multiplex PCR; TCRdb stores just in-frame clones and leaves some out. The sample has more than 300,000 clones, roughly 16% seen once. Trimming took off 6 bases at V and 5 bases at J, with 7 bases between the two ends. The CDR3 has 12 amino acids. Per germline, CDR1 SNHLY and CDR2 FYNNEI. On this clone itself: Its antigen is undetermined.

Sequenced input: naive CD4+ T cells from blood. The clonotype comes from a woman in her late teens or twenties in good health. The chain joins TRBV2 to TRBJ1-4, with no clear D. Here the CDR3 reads CASRETNEKLFF. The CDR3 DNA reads TGTGCCAGCAGGGAGACGAATGAAAAACTGTTTTTT.